Included here is one T cell receptor beta chain sequence, with context. What it binds is not known. Here immunoSEQ multiplex PCR was the method, and the copy in TCRdb shows in-frame clones only, minus some. The data hold 120,000 or so clones, with about 84% observed a single time. Germline V lookup: CDR1 SGHAT, CDR2 FQNNGV. V lost 8 bases and J lost 4, with 20 bases in between. The CDR3 extends over 16 amino acids. These data are taken from a study of cytomegalovirus exposure and HLA in healthy donors. Study-level results: Altogether, 150 or so TCR beta chains were recorded as cytomegalovirus-associated.

V is TRBV11-2 and J is TRBJ2-2; TRBD1 might be the D (6 bases). Sequencing was performed on PBMCs. This TCR derives from a young man in good health and CMV-seronegative. CDR3 nucleotides: TGTGCCAGCGCCGCTTTGGGGGCTGTTAGCACCGGGGAGCTGTTTTTT. Translation gives CASAALGAVSTGELFF.